Sequencing of this TCR beta chain was carried out in a study of shared clonotypes between healthy human individuals. Assay: immunoSEQ multiplex PCR; the TCRdb copy retains only in-frame clones and omits some. The data contain about 680,000 clones, under 95% of them singletons. The CDR3 spans 13 residues. Between the trimmed V and J ends, which lost 10 bases and 3 bases, there was a span of 13 bases. CDR1 MDHEN and CDR2 SYDVKM come from the germline V gene. Naive CD8 cells comprised CD45RO-negative, CCR7-positively selected cells, excluding terminally differentiated effector memory CD45RA+ cells. Sequenced input: naive CD8+ T cells sorted from blood. The origin of this receptor is a man aged 30 to 39 in good health. V is TRBV28 and J is TRBJ1-5; D is ambiguous. CDR3 region: CATLQFSNQPQHF. In nucleotides, the CDR3 is TGTGCCACCTTACAGTTTTCCAATCAGCCCCAGCATTTT.